These 28 T cell receptor beta chains originate from one sample sequenced in a study of control samples from healthy donors and cancer patients. Sequencing was performed with immunoSEQ multiplex PCR; in TCRdb, only in-frame clones are kept and a portion is missing. The specimen's table records about 190,000 clones. What was sequenced was blood. These receptors originate from a woman between 25 and 40 years old in good health.

V and J are TRBV6-5 and TRBJ2-7, with a tentative D call TRBD2 (5 bases). CDR3 length: 15 amino acids. V was shortened by 0 bases and J by 1 base, with 10 bases between the two germline ends. The germline V gene has CDR1 MNHEY and CDR2 SVGAGI. The CDR3: CASSYSALGSYEQYF. In DNA form, the CDR3 reads TGTGCCAGCAGTTACTCGGCACTAGGTTCCTACGAGCAGTACTTC.

The chain employs TRBV6-6 and TRBJ1-2; D remains unclear. Trimming pared 11 bases from V and 2 bases from J, leaving 12 bases between. Per the germline V gene, CDR1 is MNHNY and CDR2 is SVGAGI (reference sequence). This CDR3 spans 12 amino acids. The chain's CDR3 is CAGHGVNYGYTF. The CDR3 coding sequence is TGTGCCGGCCATGGGGTGAACTATGGCTACACCTTC.

The rearrangement joins TRBV10-3 to TRBJ1-2; the match to TRBD1 covers 7 bases. The J segment lost 6 bases and the V segment lost 6 bases, leaving 4 bases of the junction unmatched. CDR3 length equals 12 residues. Germline V lookup: CDR1 ENHRY, CDR2 SYGVKD. CDR3 nucleotide sequence: TGTGCCATCAGGAGGGGGCAGGATGGCTACACCTTC. Encoded protein: CAIRRGQDGYTF.

The CDR3 DNA reads TGTGCCAGCAGCTTAGACCGATTAAACAGGGTCACTGAAGCTTTCTTT. Translated, it gives CASSLDRLNRVTEAFF. The V call is TRBV11-3, the J call TRBJ1-1; D may be TRBD1 (6 bases). The V end lost 0 bases, the J end lost 4 bases, and 15 bases lay between the germline ends. This CDR3 has 16 residues. CDR1 is SGHNT and CDR2 is YENEEA in the germline V gene.

This chain connects TRBV4-2 to TRBJ2-7, with D possibly matching TRBD2 (7 bases). CDR3 length: 16 residues. Germline V gives CDR1 LGHNA, CDR2 YNFKEQ. V dropped 4 bases and J dropped 0 bases, with 16 bases sitting between them. The CDR3 protein is CASSPRQRGGSYEQYF. CDR3 nucleotide sequence: TGTGCCAGCAGCCCGCGACAGAGGGGGGGCTCCTACGAGCAGTACTTC.

CDR3 DNA: TGCAGTGGTAGGGTGGGTACTGAAGCTTTCTTT. Translated, it gives CSGRVGTEAFF. J is TRBJ1-1 and V is TRBV20-1; D gene uncertain. CDR3 length: 11 amino acids. Germline CDR1 is DFQATT and CDR2 is SNEGSKA (reference sequence). Trimming stripped 7 bases from V and 5 bases from J, with 11 bases between.

The chain couples TRBV9 to TRBJ1-4; tentative D call: TRBD1 (5 bases). This CDR3 contains 15 residues. Trimming removed 3 bases at V and 6 bases at J, with 15 bases between. The germline CDR1 and CDR2 sequences are SGDLS and YYNGEE. CDR3 loop: CASSAPRGGDEKLFF. CDR3 DNA: TGTGCCAGCAGCGCCCCTCGGGGGGGGGATGAAAAACTGTTTTTT.

The chain employs TRBV27 and TRBJ1-6, with 8 bases fitting TRBD1. V lost 5 bases and J lost 8; bases outside the gene matches: 11. CDR3 length: 16 residues. Germline-derived CDR1 and CDR2 are MNHEY and SMNVEV (reference sequence). The CDR3 loop is CASSPYPDRVYSPLHF. In nucleotides, the CDR3 is TGTGCCAGCAGTCCATACCCGGACAGGGTGTATTCACCCCTCCACTTT.

The V and J genes are TRBV6-5 and TRBJ1-5, with D perhaps TRBD1 (5 bases). V dropped 7 bases and J dropped 3 bases, with 10 bases sitting between them. Per germline, CDR1 MNHEY and CDR2 SVGAGI. The CDR3 extends over 13 amino acids. The CDR3, as DNA: TGTGCCAGCATGCGCAGGGCCAATCAGCCCCAGCATTTT. As protein: CASMRRANQPQHF.

CDR3 residues: CASSLGSGTSSYEQYF. CDR3 nucleotide sequence: TGTGCCAGCAGCTTAGGTTCCGGGACTAGTTCCTACGAGCAGTACTTC. V is TRBV7-2 and J is TRBJ2-7; 8 nucleotides line up with TRBD2. Germline V gene lookup returns CDR1 SGHTA and CDR2 FQGNSA. This CDR3 is built from 16 residues. Losses at the gene ends were 1 base for V and 1 base for J; bases not matched to a gene: 6.

The V and J genes are TRBV27 and TRBJ1-5; TRBD1 matches at 10 bases. Germline CDR1 and CDR2: MNHEY and SMNVEV (reference sequence). J lost 8 bases, V lost 5 bases, and 9 bases had no gene match. This CDR3 contains 15 residues. The CDR3 loop is CASSPRDRGVEPQHF. CDR3 bases: TGTGCCAGCAGTCCGAGGGACAGGGGAGTGGAGCCCCAGCATTTT.

This chain joins TRBV5-4 and TRBJ1-2; D is perhaps TRBD1 (5 bases). Looked up from germline, CDR1 is SGHNT and CDR2 is YYREEE (reference sequence). Trimming stripped 4 bases from V and 5 bases from J, with 12 bases between. The CDR3 has 13 amino acids. CDR3 bases: TGTGCCAGCAGCCGAGGGACGGAGTATGGCTACACCTTC. Amino acids: CASSRGTEYGYTF.

As to this clone: One junction end does not reproduce the germline sequence, and a read error may be involved. The gene calls are TRBV6-1 and TRBJ1-4; possible D gene TRBD1, 6 bases. The length of the CDR3 is 17 residues. Germline CDR1 is MNHNS and CDR2 is SASEGT. CDR3 in DNA: TGTGCCAGCAGGGAAGGGGGTCCAGACGGCTATAATGAAAAACTGTTTTTT. Its protein product is CASREGGPDGYNEKLFF.

The chain uses TRBV7-2 and TRBJ2-5; TRBD2 matches 13 bases. This CDR3 has 16 amino acids. Germline V gene sequence: CDR1 SGHTA, CDR2 FQGNSA. With 4 bases clipped from V and 2 bases from J, the junction kept 4 bases outside the gene matches. CDR3 sequence: CASSSLAGGPQETQYF. The CDR3, as DNA: TGTGCCAGCAGCTCACTAGCGGGGGGGCCTCAAGAGACCCAGTACTTC.

The chain links TRBV7-9 to TRBJ1-3; TRBD1 agrees at 10 bases. The junction had 3 bases not matched to a gene; V was cut back by 5 bases and J by 2 bases. The CDR3 consists of 15 residues. Germline V lookup: CDR1 SEHNR, CDR2 FQNEAQ (reference sequence). The CDR3: CASSRDRGTGNTIYF. The CDR3 coding sequence is TGTGCCAGCAGCCGGGACAGGGGAACTGGAAACACCATATATTTT.

The chain carries TRBV5-1 and TRBJ1-3; D is possibly TRBD1 (6 bases). The CDR3 totals 18 residues. Trimming took off 3 bases at V and 6 bases at J, with 25 bases between the two ends. CDR1 and CDR2 (germline): SGHRS, YFSETQ. CDR3 DNA sequence: TGCGCCAGCAGCTCCAACAGGGTAGGGGCCTCGGCGATAAACACCATATATTTT. Translating gives CASSSNRVGASAINTIYF.

J is TRBJ1-3 and V is TRBV6-5; D not certain. The V gene's germline CDR1 is MNHEY and CDR2 SVGAGI. This CDR3 is 14 amino acids long. Trimming took 4 bases from V and 3 from J, leaving 10 bases between them. The CDR3 nucleotides read TGTGCCAGCAGTTTACCCGGCATTGGAAACACCATATATTTT. Its translation is CASSLPGIGNTIYF.

The chain couples TRBV9 to TRBJ2-1, with D unclear. Per the germline V gene, CDR1 is SGDLS and CDR2 is YYNGEE. Trimming shortened V by 1 base and J by 5 bases, and 7 bases separated the two germline ends. The CDR3 spans 13 residues. The CDR3 loop is CASSVSEHNEQFF. CDR3 nucleotide sequence: TGTGCCAGCAGCGTATCGGAACACAATGAGCAGTTCTTC.

The chain uses TRBV28 and TRBJ1-1, with D tentatively TRBD1 (5 bases). CDR1 and CDR2 from the germline V gene are MDHEN and SYDVKM. Trimming shortened V by 1 base and J by 5 bases, and 11 bases separated the two germline ends. CDR3 length: 14 residues. The CDR3 protein is CASSLYQGGTEAFF. The CDR3 DNA sequence: TGTGCCAGCAGTTTATATCAGGGTGGGACTGAAGCTTTCTTT. The whole variable domain, filled in from reference TRBV28 and TRBJ1-1, reads DVKVTQSSRYLVKRTGEKVFLECVQDMDHENMFWYRQDPGLGLRLIYFSYDVKMKEKGDIPEGYSVSREKKERFSLILESASTNQTSMYLCASSLYQGGTEAFFGQGTRLTVV.

The J gene is TRBJ1-2, the V gene TRBV19; 7 bases are a match to TRBD1. Germline CDR1 is LNHDA and CDR2 is SQIVND (reference sequence). The CDR3 spans 13 residues. V lost 9 bases and J lost 0; bases outside the gene matches: 4. CDR3 sequence reads: CASGQAPNYGYTF. The CDR3 nucleotides are TGTGCCAGCGGACAGGCACCTAACTATGGCTACACCTTC.

This chain joins TRBV2 and TRBJ2-2; D not certain. Germline V CDR1 and CDR2: SNHLY, FYNNEI. Deletions cut 0 bases from V and 4 bases from J, with 12 bases between. The CDR3 runs 16 residues. Written as DNA, the CDR3 is TGTGCCAGCAGTGAAGCGCTTACGTACTTCACCGGGGAGCTGTTTTTT. Its translation: CASSEALTYFTGELFF.

The chain combines TRBV6-2 or TRBV6-3 with TRBJ1-6; no definite D call. CDR3 length: 14 amino acids. Germline V CDR1 and CDR2: MNHEY, SVGEGT. Trimming shortened V by 0 bases and J by 11 bases, and 11 bases separated the two germline ends. The CDR3 coding sequence is TGTGCCAGCAGTTACTCCGGACTCGGGGCACCCCTCCACTTT. Protein product: CASSYSGLGAPLHF.

J is TRBJ2-1 and V is TRBV6-5, with 9 bases identical to TRBD1. Trimming cost V 4 bases and J 6 bases; bases outside gene matches: 4. This CDR3 is 14 amino acids long. Germline loops: CDR1 MNHEY, CDR2 SVGAGI. DNA for the CDR3: TGTGCCAGCAGTTCAGACAGGGGGAGCAATGAGCAGTTCTTC. Translation gives CASSSDRGSNEQFF.

The rearrangement joins TRBV2 to TRBJ1-2; D is undetermined. The CDR3 has 16 residues. Trimming removed 8 bases from V and 4 bases from J, with 23 bases in between. The germline CDR1 and CDR2 sequences are SNHLY and FYNNEI. This CDR3 is CASEREPLGTSYGYTF. DNA for the CDR3: TGTGCCAGCGAAAGGGAGCCCTTGGGCACGAGCTATGGCTACACCTTC.

V gene TRBV7-2 combines with J gene TRBJ2-7, with a possible D match to TRBD2 (6 bases). Germline values: CDR1 SGHTA, CDR2 FQGNSA. This CDR3 has 15 residues. Between the trimmed V and J ends, which lost 4 bases and 4 bases, there was a span of 17 bases. The CDR3 spells CASSYDGTSTYEQYF. CDR3 nucleotide sequence: TGTGCCAGCAGCTACGACGGGACTTCAACTTACGAGCAGTACTTC.

This chain links TRBV4-1 with TRBJ2-5, with 10 bases identical to TRBD2. The J segment lost 1 base and the V segment lost 5 bases, leaving 4 bases of the junction unmatched. The CDR3 is 15 amino acids. Germline-derived CDR1 and CDR2 are MGHRA and YSYEKL. The CDR3 region has the DNA TGCGCCAGCAGCAGCGGACTAGCGGTCCAAGAGACCCAGTACTTC. Protein: CASSSGLAVQETQYF.

The V gene is TRBV5-4, the J gene TRBJ1-6; tentatively, D is TRBD1 (5 bases). Germline CDR1 SGHNT, CDR2 YYREEE (reference sequence). The germline V and J ends were trimmed by 3 bases and 5 bases, with 15 bases remaining between them. This CDR3 is built from 16 residues. The DNA for the CDR3 is TGTGCCAGCAGCTCCCTTCCGGGGGGGAATAATTCACCCCTCCACTTT. This encodes CASSSLPGGNNSPLHF.

V usage is TRBV5-1 and J usage is TRBJ2-1; a weak D match, TRBD1 (6 bases). V was trimmed by 4 bases and J by 4 bases, leaving 9 bases between them. CDR1 and CDR2 (germline): SGHRS, YFSETQ. This CDR3 has 13 amino acids. CDR3 amino acids: CASSVTGYNEQFF. The CDR3 bases are TGCGCCAGCAGCGTGACAGGTTACAATGAGCAGTTCTTC.